This is a list of T cell receptor beta chains from one sample in a study of tumor-infiltrating lymphocytes in primary liver carcinoma. TCRdb processed the multiplex PCR reads anew with MiXCR; each CDR3 protein has one entry. The sample lists about 310,000 distinct CDR3 sequences; roughly three fifths were seen once. Sequenced sample: peripheral blood. All receptors derive from a woman younger than 45 with primary liver carcinoma and hepatitis B virus infection. The CDR3 runs from the conserved cysteine through the conserved F or W. D genes are given only for firm matches. Clone size appears in some rows only: once, few, many, or a class for an expanded clone.

>NA|TRBV7-9|NA|TRBJ1-1
CASSLALRAVVEAFF
TGTGCCAGCAGCTTAGCGCTCAGGGCTGTCGTTGAAGCTTTCTTT
>NA|TRBV12-3/TRBV12-4|NA|TRBJ2-5
CASSPQDSPQETQYF
TGTGCCAGCAGTCCCCAGGACTCTCCGCAAGAGACCCAGTACTTC
>TRBD2|TRBV12-3/TRBV12-4|NA|TRBJ2-3
CASSSRTSGRASAQCF
TGTGCCAGCAGTTCGCGGACTAGCGGGAGGGCCTCAGCGCAGTGTTTT
>NA|TRBV7-9|NA|TRBJ2-7
CASSLVDTREQYF
TGTGCCAGCAGCTTAGTAGACACCCGCGAGCAGTACTTC
>NA|TRBV11-3|many|TRBJ2-7
CASSSDLPTFHSYEQYF
TGTGCCAGCAGCTCCGACCTTCCGACCTTCCACTCCTACGAGCAGTACTTC
>NA|TRBV11-2|many|TRBJ2-4
CASSLDGRVRVNIQYF
TGTGCCAGCAGCTTAGATGGGCGGGTTCGGGTAAACATTCAGTACTTC
>TRBD2|TRBV5-1|NA|TRBJ2-2
CASSPPGLTNTGGLFF
TGCGCCAGCAGCCCGCCGGGACTAACGAACACCGGGGGGCTGTTTTTT
>NA|TRBV29-1|NA|TRBJ2-3
CSVENRTDTQYF
TGCAGCGTTGAGAACAGGACAGATACGCAGTATTTT
>NA|TRBV6-5|NA|TRBJ2-5
CASSPPDGGETQYF
TGTGCCAGCAGTCCCCCGGACGGCGGAGAGACCCAGTACTTC
>TRBD2|TRBV7-8|NA|TRBJ2-3
CASSRASGGRGAGTQYF
TGTGCCAGCAGCCGCGCGTCTGGCGGGAGGGGCGCAGGTACGCAGTATTTT
>NA|TRBV5-4|NA|TRBJ2-3
CASSLERTDPQYF
TGTGCCAGCAGCTTGGAACGTACAGATCCGCAGTATTTT
>TRBD2|TRBV12-3/TRBV12-4|many|TRBJ2-5
CASSSRGGETQYF
TGTGCCAGCAGTTCTCGGGGAGGGGAGACCCAGTACTTC
>NA|TRBV6-2/TRBV6-3|NA|TRBJ2-1
CASIYSGWNEQFF
TGTGCCAGCATTTACTCGGGGTGGAATGAGCAGTTCTTC
>NA|TRBV4-2|few|TRBJ2-1
CASSLTWGGGYNEQFF
TGTGCCAGCAGCCTCACCTGGGGAGGGGGTTACAATGAGCAGTTCTTC
>NA|TRBV21-1|NA|TRBJ2-7
CASSTDTRDYQVGTHEQYF
TGTGCCAGCAGCACCGACACCCGGGACTACCAAGTGGGGACCCACGAGCAGTACTTC